Listed below are T cell receptor beta chains from one sample, sequenced in a study of OX40 agonist ivuxolimab in advanced cancers. The table came from immunoSEQ multiplex PCR; TCRdb's copy has only in-frame clones and leaves some out. The sample carries 70,000 to 95,000 clones, just over 85% recorded once. The sequenced sample was CD4+ or CD8+ T cells sorted from blood, obtained in a trial of the OX40 agonist ivuxolimab. These receptors were taken from an adult with an advanced solid tumor such as melanoma, head and neck, liver or kidney cancer. Both conserved end residues are part of each CDR3. A D gene is named only where the DNA matches it firmly. A clone size is listed for some rows: how often the clone was seen (once, few, many), or a class if it is expanded.

j_gene: TRBJ2-5; abundance: NA; v_gene: TRBV5-5; d_gene: TRBD2; CDR3aa: CASSSGTSGRIGETQYF; CDR3nt: TGTGCCAGCAGTTCCGGGACTAGCGGGAGGATCGGAGAGACCCAGTACTTC
j_gene: TRBJ2-7; abundance: NA; v_gene: TRBV7-2; d_gene: NA; CDR3aa: CASSLNRVSYEQYF; CDR3nt: TGTGCCAGCAGCTTAAACAGGGTCTCCTACGAGCAGTACTTC
j_gene: TRBJ2-1; abundance: NA; v_gene: TRBV6-6; d_gene: TRBD2; CDR3aa: CASRGLAGESYNEQFF; CDR3nt: TGTGCCAGCAGAGGGTTAGCGGGAGAGTCCTACAATGAGCAGTTCTTC
j_gene: TRBJ2-6; abundance: NA; v_gene: TRBV4-1; d_gene: NA; CDR3aa: CASSQYYSGANVLTF; CDR3nt: TGCGCCAGCAGCCAGTACTACTCTGGGGCCAACGTCCTGACTTTC
j_gene: TRBJ2-7; abundance: NA; v_gene: TRBV10-3; d_gene: TRBD2; CDR3aa: CAIRKGLATYEQYF; CDR3nt: TGTGCCATCAGAAAGGGACTAGCTACCTACGAGCAGTACTTC
j_gene: TRBJ2-2; abundance: NA; v_gene: TRBV7-9; d_gene: NA; CDR3aa: CASSQGSGELFF; CDR3nt: TGTGCCAGCAGCCAGGGTTCCGGGGAGCTGTTTTTT
j_gene: TRBJ1-2; abundance: NA; v_gene: TRBV5-1; d_gene: NA; CDR3aa: CASSLSAESNYGYTF; CDR3nt: TGCGCCAGCAGCTTGAGTGCAGAGTCTAACTATGGCTACACCTTC
j_gene: TRBJ1-2; abundance: NA; v_gene: TRBV5-1; d_gene: NA; CDR3aa: CASSLDSTSNYGYTF; CDR3nt: TGCGCCAGCAGCTTGGACAGTACCTCCAACTATGGCTACACCTTC
j_gene: TRBJ2-7; abundance: NA; v_gene: TRBV7-6; d_gene: TRBD2; CDR3aa: CASSLIGGTSGSNEQYF; CDR3nt: TGTGCCAGCAGCTTAATCGGGGGGACTAGCGGGAGCAACGAGCAGTACTTC
j_gene: TRBJ1-2; abundance: NA; v_gene: TRBV28; d_gene: TRBD1; CDR3aa: CASSPQGAVNYGYTF; CDR3nt: TGTGCCAGCAGCCCCCAGGGGGCTGTAAACTATGGCTACACCTTC
j_gene: TRBJ1-1; abundance: NA; v_gene: TRBV6-1; d_gene: NA; CDR3aa: CASSEGPRMNTEAFF; CDR3nt: TGTGCCAGCAGTGAGGGACCGAGAATGAACACTGAAGCTTTCTTT
j_gene: TRBJ2-7; abundance: NA; v_gene: TRBV7-9; d_gene: TRBD2; CDR3aa: CASSPTSGTSYEQYF; CDR3nt: TGTGCCAGCAGCCCCACTAGCGGGACCTCGTACGAGCAGTACTTC
j_gene: TRBJ1-1; abundance: NA; v_gene: TRBV29-1; d_gene: TRBD1; CDR3aa: CSGTGGADEAFF; CDR3nt: TGCAGCGGGACAGGGGGCGCAGATGAAGCTTTCTTT
j_gene: TRBJ2-3; abundance: NA; v_gene: TRBV7-9; d_gene: NA; CDR3aa: CASSLGLYGTSTDTQYF; CDR3nt: TGTGCCAGCAGCTTAGGACTATATGGGACTAGCACAGATACGCAGTATTTT
j_gene: TRBJ2-3; abundance: NA; v_gene: TRBV7-3; d_gene: NA; CDR3aa: CASSSQGRDTQYF; CDR3nt: TGTGCCAGCAGCTCACAGGGTAGGGATACGCAGTATTTT
j_gene: TRBJ2-3; abundance: NA; v_gene: TRBV6-5; d_gene: TRBD1; CDR3aa: CASSSPGGPSTDTQYF; CDR3nt: TGTGCCAGCAGTTCTCCAGGGGGCCCTAGCACAGATACGCAGTATTTT
j_gene: TRBJ2-7; abundance: NA; v_gene: TRBV18; d_gene: TRBD1; CDR3aa: CASSRDRAYGQYF; CDR3nt: TGTGCCAGCTCCCGGGACAGGGCCTACGGGCAGTACTTC
j_gene: TRBJ1-1; abundance: NA; v_gene: TRBV6-5; d_gene: NA; CDR3aa: CASSYSGTTATEAFF; CDR3nt: TGTGCCAGCAGTTATTCCGGTACAACGGCCACTGAAGCTTTCTTT
j_gene: TRBJ2-3; abundance: NA; v_gene: TRBV5-1; d_gene: NA; CDR3aa: CASSQRQTNTDTQYF; CDR3nt: TGCGCCAGCAGCCAAAGACAGACTAACACAGATACGCAGTATTTT
j_gene: TRBJ1-2; abundance: NA; v_gene: TRBV5-4; d_gene: TRBD1; CDR3aa: CASSLDRGYGYTF; CDR3nt: TGTGCCAGCAGTCTGGACAGGGGATATGGCTACACCTTC
j_gene: TRBJ2-7; abundance: NA; v_gene: TRBV7-2; d_gene: TRBD2; CDR3aa: CASSPRLAEFYEQYF; CDR3nt: TGTGCCAGCAGCCCTCGACTAGCGGAATTCTACGAGCAGTACTTC
j_gene: TRBJ2-3; abundance: NA; v_gene: TRBV10-2; d_gene: TRBD2; CDR3aa: CASSGLAGTDTQYF; CDR3nt: TGCGCCAGCAGTGGACTAGCGGGGACAGATACGCAGTATTTT
j_gene: TRBJ1-2; abundance: NA; v_gene: TRBV9; d_gene: NA; CDR3aa: CASGRGHSGYTF; CDR3nt: TGTGCCAGCGGCAGGGGTCACAGTGGCTACACCTTC
j_gene: TRBJ2-3; abundance: NA; v_gene: TRBV5-4; d_gene: TRBD2; CDR3aa: CASKAGAVDTQYF; CDR3nt: TGTGCCAGCAAGGCGGGAGCTGTAGATACGCAGTATTTT
j_gene: TRBJ1-1; abundance: NA; v_gene: TRBV11-2; d_gene: TRBD1; CDR3aa: CASSLLGQGNTEAFF; CDR3nt: TGTGCCAGCAGCTTATTAGGACAGGGTAACACTGAAGCTTTCTTT
j_gene: TRBJ1-1; abundance: NA; v_gene: TRBV30; d_gene: NA; CDR3aa: CAWSVRGQGWTEAFF; CDR3nt: TGTGCCTGGAGTGTAAGGGGCCAGGGCTGGACTGAAGCTTTCTTT
j_gene: TRBJ1-5; abundance: NA; v_gene: TRBV6-1; d_gene: TRBD1; CDR3aa: CASSAHHTGDPWPQHF; CDR3nt: TGTGCCAGCAGTGCACACCACACAGGGGACCCCTGGCCCCAGCATTTT
j_gene: TRBJ1-3; abundance: NA; v_gene: TRBV18; d_gene: NA; CDR3aa: CASSPRGALTGNTIYF; CDR3nt: TGTGCCAGCTCACCGCGGGGGGCGCTCACTGGAAACACCATATATTTT
j_gene: TRBJ2-1; abundance: NA; v_gene: TRBV19; d_gene: TRBD2; CDR3aa: CAASSGRARNEQFF; CDR3nt: TGTGCCGCCTCGAGCGGGAGGGCCAGGAATGAGCAGTTCTTC
j_gene: TRBJ2-2; abundance: NA; v_gene: TRBV11-2; d_gene: TRBD1; CDR3aa: CASSLETGSTGELFF; CDR3nt: TGTGCCAGCAGCTTAGAGACAGGGAGCACCGGGGAGCTGTTTTTT
j_gene: TRBJ2-1; abundance: NA; v_gene: TRBV10-2; d_gene: NA; CDR3aa: CASSDPGPGYNEQFF; CDR3nt: TGCGCCAGCAGTGATCCCGGACCGGGCTACAATGAGCAGTTCTTC
j_gene: TRBJ2-7; abundance: NA; v_gene: TRBV5-1; d_gene: NA; CDR3aa: CASSGGAGQVEQYF; CDR3nt: TGCGCCAGCAGCGGGGGGGCGGGGCAGGTCGAGCAGTACTTC
j_gene: TRBJ2-1; abundance: NA; v_gene: TRBV7-9; d_gene: TRBD2; CDR3aa: CASSSGLAYNEQFF; CDR3nt: TGTGCCAGCAGCTCGGGACTAGCATACAATGAGCAGTTCTTC
j_gene: TRBJ2-5; abundance: NA; v_gene: TRBV7-7; d_gene: TRBD1; CDR3aa: CASSLGGTGSETQYF; CDR3nt: TGTGCTAGCAGCTTAGGGGGGACAGGGTCTGAGACCCAGTACTTC
j_gene: TRBJ2-3; abundance: NA; v_gene: TRBV19; d_gene: NA; CDR3aa: CASSGPGDTQYF; CDR3nt: TGTGCCAGTAGTGGCCCTGGGGATACGCAGTATTTT
j_gene: TRBJ1-1; abundance: NA; v_gene: TRBV5-6; d_gene: NA; CDR3aa: CASSPQRVNPEAFF; CDR3nt: TGTGCCAGCAGCCCCCAGAGAGTAAACCCTGAAGCTTTCTTT
j_gene: TRBJ2-3; abundance: NA; v_gene: TRBV11-2; d_gene: NA; CDR3aa: CASAFAESTDTQYF; CDR3nt: TGTGCCAGCGCGTTTGCGGAGAGCACAGATACGCAGTATTTT
j_gene: TRBJ2-5; abundance: few; v_gene: TRBV5-1; d_gene: NA; CDR3aa: CASSLEPGPLETQYF; CDR3nt: TGCGCCAGCAGCTTGGAGCCGGGGCCACTAGAGACCCAGTACTTC
j_gene: TRBJ2-3; abundance: once; v_gene: TRBV11-2; d_gene: NA; CDR3aa: CASSQDIGGTDTQYF; CDR3nt: TGTGCCAGCAGCCAGGACATAGGCGGCACAGATACGCAGTATTTT
j_gene: TRBJ2-1; abundance: NA; v_gene: TRBV12-5; d_gene: TRBD2; CDR3aa: CASGLTPKREKINNEQFF; CDR3nt: TGTGCTAGTGGTTTGACCCCCAAGCGGGAGAAAATCAACAATGAGCAGTTCTTC
j_gene: TRBJ1-3; abundance: once; v_gene: TRBV11-1; d_gene: NA; CDR3aa: CASSLGPTPNSGNTIYF; CDR3nt: TGTGCCAGCAGCTTAGGTCCGACGCCAAACTCTGGAAACACCATATATTTT
j_gene: TRBJ2-7; abundance: NA; v_gene: TRBV28; d_gene: NA; CDR3aa: CASSRLGSGLSRVEQYF; CDR3nt: TGTGCCAGCAGCAGACTTGGCTCGGGACTCAGTCGCGTCGAGCAGTACTTC
j_gene: TRBJ2-6; abundance: NA; v_gene: TRBV27; d_gene: NA; CDR3aa: CASSLGRAGANVLTF; CDR3nt: TGTGCCAGCAGTTTGGGCAGGGCTGGGGCCAACGTCCTGACTTTC
j_gene: TRBJ2-3; abundance: few; v_gene: TRBV10-3; d_gene: NA; CDR3aa: CAISVEGRRTDTQYF; CDR3nt: TGTGCCATCAGTGTTGAGGGGAGGCGGACAGATACGCAGTATTTT